The entry below gives a single TCR beta chain sequence along with its context. Its specificity is not known. The data stem from a study of identical twins. Study observations and caveats: Fewer insertions marked abundant cord blood beta clonotypes; young adult naive trended weakly, memory not at all. Twins' surplus sharing was weaker for beta out-of-frame sequences.

Healthy Caucasians alone served as donors. Through template switching, a universal primer site was introduced, and the cDNA contained unique molecular identifiers. TCRdb recomputed calls from the 5' RACE reads with MiXCR, one row per CDR3 protein. This sample yields approximately 240,000 distinct CDR3 sequences, of which about 14% are seen a single time; around 8.9% belongs to the top ten. With V trimmed by 0 bases and J by 2 bases, 6 bases remained unmatched. There are 17 residues in the CDR3. Looked up from germline, CDR1 is MNHEY and CDR2 is SVGAGI. This chain connects TRBV6-5 to TRBJ2-3; TRBD1 agrees at 9 bases. The origin of this receptor is a woman aged 18-29 years in good health. Sequencing was performed on memory (CD45RO+) T cells sorted from blood. In nucleotides, the CDR3 is TGTGCCAGCAGTTACTCCGGACAGGGGCGGGCCACAGATACGCAGTATTTT. Its protein is CASSYSGQGRATDTQYF.